Here is one T cell receptor beta chain with its context. The assay was immunoSEQ multiplex PCR, and TCRdb's table has in-frame clones only and misses some. The sample contains roughly 63,000 clones, 57% of which appear only once. About 2 micrograms of genomic DNA came from cryopreserved PBMCs for TCR beta libraries. This entry comes from a study of cytotoxic CD8 clonotypes in ibrutinib-treated CLL. This material consisted of PBMCs, taken after 12 months of ibrutinib treatment. The sequence came from a human donor with chronic lymphocytic leukemia.

The CDR3 sequence: CASSLAGSGQSSYEQYF. The CDR3 DNA follows: TGTGCCAGCAGCTTAGCTGGATCCGGACAGAGCTCCTACGAGCAGTACTTC. The chain employs TRBV7-2 and TRBJ2-7, with D perhaps TRBD1 (6 bases). Looked up from germline, CDR1 is SGHTA and CDR2 is FQGNSA. V was cut by 0 bases and J by 0 bases, with 15 bases left in between. CDR3 length: 17 residues.